This T cell receptor beta chain comes out of a study of CD8 T cells in Susac syndrome. An input of about 0.5 to 1 ug of RNA was subjected to reverse transcription using random hexamers. One entry per CDR3 protein, called by TCRdb with MiXCR from the immunoSEQ multiplex PCR reads. The sample consists of some 250,000 distinct CDR3 sequences, 90% to 96% of them appearing once. CDR1 and CDR2 from the germline V gene are LNHNV and YYDKDF (reference sequence). V was clipped by 0 bases and J by 4 bases, with 12 bases between them. There are 16 residues in the CDR3. Sequenced: CD4+ T cells from PBMCs. The chain employs TRBV15 and TRBJ1-4, with D possibly TRBD1 on 6 matching bases. The receptor was isolated from a human donor with Susac syndrome. As DNA, the CDR3 is TGTGCCACCAGCAGAGATCTGGGGGGCGGTAATGAAAAACTGTTTTTT. As protein: CATSRDLGGGNEKLFF.